These 29 T cell receptor beta chains were all obtained from the same sample, sequenced in a study of brain metastases from non-small cell lung cancer. The repertoire was sequenced with immunoSEQ multiplex PCR; TCRdb's copy has only in-frame clones and lacks some. The repertoire has almost 700 clones, roughly 90% of them found once; the top ten carry about 8%. The sample was tumor-adjacent normal tissue. The receptor set was obtained from a donor aged 40 or over with non-small cell lung cancer.

V is TRBV2 and J is TRBJ1-5; D remains ambiguous. The germline V gene encodes CDR1 SNHLY and CDR2 FYNNEI. This CDR3 region has 14 residues. V was shortened by 3 bases and J by 4 bases, with 10 bases between the two germline ends. Here the CDR3 DNA reads TGTGCCAGCAGTGAGGCACAGAGAAATCAGCCCCAGCATTTT. Translation: CASSEAQRNQPQHF.

As for this clone: The identical CDR3 is also encoded by other nucleotide sequences in the sample. The chain employs TRBV6-5 and TRBJ2-3; 7 bases agree with TRBD1. CDR1 MNHEY and CDR2 SVGAGI come from the germline V gene. J lost 0 bases, V lost 5 bases, and 5 bases had no gene match. This CDR3 region has 15 residues. The CDR3, as DNA: TGTGCCAGCAGTCGACAGGGCGCTAGCACAGATACGCAGTATTTT. Its protein is CASSRQGASTDTQYF.

The V call is TRBV6-5, the J call TRBJ1-3; possibly TRBD1 for D (6 bases). V lost 7 bases and J lost 7, with 14 bases in between. Germline V gene lookup returns CDR1 MNHEY and CDR2 SVGAGI. The CDR3 consists of 13 residues. The CDR3 sequence: CASIDRRANTIYF. CDR3 in DNA: TGTGCCAGCATCGACAGGAGGGCTAACACCATATATTTT.

The chain combines TRBV19 with TRBJ2-2, with D maybe TRBD2 (5 bases). Germline V gene sequence: CDR1 LNHDA, CDR2 SQIVND (reference sequence). The CDR3 spans 13 residues. V was pared by 5 bases and J by 5 bases, with 9 bases between. CDR3 region: CASSFSGTGELFF. The CDR3 coding sequence is TGTGCCAGTAGTTTCTCGGGGACCGGGGAGCTGTTTTTT.

V usage is TRBV5-6 and J usage is TRBJ2-2, with D hard to call. This CDR3 contains 12 residues. Trimming removed 2 bases from V and 3 bases from J, with 2 bases in between. The germline V gene encodes CDR1 SGHDT and CDR2 YYEEEE. CDR3 DNA sequence: TGTGCCAGCAGCTTTTACACCGGGGAGCTGTTTTTT. Residues: CASSFYTGELFF.

The rearrangement links TRBV16 to TRBJ2-7, with D maybe TRBD2 (5 bases). The V and J ends lost 2 bases and 5 bases respectively, with 10 bases between them. This CDR3 is built from 13 residues. CDR1 is KGHSY and CDR2 is FQNENV in the germline V gene. CDR3 DNA sequence: TGTGCCAGCAGCCAACTAGCCGGTGACGAGCAGTACTTC. Translating it yields CASSQLAGDEQYF.

The chain employs TRBV2 and TRBJ1-2; D not certain. CDR3 size: 11 residues. The ends were cut back, 6 bases at V and 8 bases at J, with 10 bases in the middle. In germline, CDR1 is SNHLY, CDR2 FYNNEI. The CDR3 DNA reads as TGTGCCAGCAGGTGGCGGGAAGGCTACACCTTC. As protein: CASRWREGYTF.

V and J are TRBV5-5 and TRBJ2-2; D is perhaps TRBD1 (6 bases). In germline, CDR1 is SGHKS, CDR2 YYEKEE (reference sequence). The CDR3 consists of 16 residues. Trimming shortened V by 3 bases and J by 7 bases, and 19 bases separated the two germline ends. CDR3 protein: CASSWEMTGRGGELFF. In DNA, the CDR3 is TGTGCCAGCAGCTGGGAAATGACAGGAAGGGGCGGGGAGCTGTTTTTT.

The V call is TRBV4-2, the J call TRBJ2-7; D unresolved. Germline V gene lookup returns CDR1 LGHNA and CDR2 YNFKEQ. This CDR3 is 15 amino acids long. Trimming pared 1 base from V and 3 bases from J, leaving 13 bases between. The CDR3 sequence is CASSQGVGEDYEQYF. CDR3 DNA sequence: TGTGCCAGCAGCCAAGGTGTCGGTGAGGACTACGAGCAGTACTTC.

The chain uses TRBV5-1 and TRBJ2-7, with 11 bases matching TRBD2. V dropped 0 bases and J dropped 0; count of bases not matched to a gene: 8. Per germline, CDR1 SGHRS and CDR2 YFSETQ. The CDR3 contains 18 residues. The CDR3 loop reads CASSLETSGARSSYEQYF. CDR3 DNA sequence: TGCGCCAGCAGCTTGGAGACTAGCGGGGCCAGGAGCTCCTACGAGCAGTACTTC.

The genes are TRBV29-1 and TRBJ2-1, with D possibly matching TRBD2 (5 bases). V was shortened by 5 bases and J by 5 bases, with 19 bases between the two germline ends. The CDR3 is made up of 15 amino acids. CDR1 and CDR2 from the germline V gene are SQVTM and ANQGSEA. CDR3 sequence: CSVKVPNHGNNEQFF. CDR3 DNA: TGCAGCGTTAAGGTACCGAATCACGGGAACAATGAGCAGTTCTTC.

The rearrangement uses TRBV5-1 and TRBJ2-7; D remains ambiguous. V was shortened by 4 bases and J by 7 bases, with 9 bases between the two germline ends. Germline V CDR1 and CDR2: SGHRS, YFSETQ. The CDR3 has 11 amino acids. The CDR3 protein is CASSPFGEQYF. DNA of the CDR3: TGCGCCAGCAGCCCTTTCGGAGAGCAGTACTTC.

The V gene is TRBV5-5, the J gene TRBJ1-1; maybe TRBD1 (5 bases). Trimming removed 5 bases at V and 0 bases at J, with 14 bases between. This CDR3 spans 15 amino acids. From germline, CDR1 is SGHKS and CDR2 YYEKEE (reference sequence). The DNA for the CDR3 is TGTGCCAGCAGGCCACAGGCGCCCCTGAACACTGAAGCTTTCTTT. Translating it yields CASRPQAPLNTEAFF.

This chain joins TRBV5-5 and TRBJ2-3; tentatively, D is TRBD1 (5 bases). Germline V gene lookup returns CDR1 SGHKS and CDR2 YYEKEE (reference sequence). Trimming took off 2 bases at V and 2 bases at J, with 15 bases between the two ends. The CDR3 extends over 16 amino acids. CDR3 bases: TGTGCCAGCAGCTTTACAGGTCTTCCAAACACAGATACGCAGTATTTT. Protein: CASSFTGLPNTDTQYF.

V is TRBV9 and J is TRBJ1-6; D might be TRBD1 (6 bases). The CDR3 runs to 14 residues. Germline loops: CDR1 SGDLS, CDR2 YYNGEE. Trimming removed 4 bases at V and 6 bases at J, with 11 bases between. In DNA form, the CDR3 reads TGTGCCAGCAGCCCGGGGGCGCTTAATTCACCCCTCCACTTT. Amino acids: CASSPGALNSPLHF. Using reference TRBV9 and TRBJ1-6 for the parts outside the CDR3, the full variable domain is DSGVTQTPKHLITATGQRVTLRCSPRSGDLSVYWYQQSLDQGLQFLIQYYNGEERAKGNILERFSAQQFPDLHSELNLSSLELGDSALYFCASSPGALNSPLHFGNGTRLTVT.

The rearrangement joins TRBV7-8 to TRBJ1-4; TRBD1 might be the D (6 bases). The CDR3 length is 15 residues. Trimming took 1 base from V and 8 from J, leaving 14 bases between them. Germline V gives CDR1 SGHVS, CDR2 FQNEAQ. The chain's CDR3 is CASSLDQGRQEKLFF. In DNA, the CDR3 is TGTGCCAGCAGCTTAGATCAGGGGCGTCAAGAAAAACTGTTTTTT.

V is TRBV21-1 and J is TRBJ1-5. TRBV21-1 is noted as a pseudogene. The CDR3 runs 16 residues. The CDR3 DNA is TGTGCCAGCAGCAAATCGGGGGTTGTTGGGCACAAACGGGGGCATTTT. Protein: CASSKSGVVGHKRGHF.

This chain links TRBV3-1 (or the pseudogene TRBV3-2) with TRBJ2-7; 9 bases are shared with TRBD1. V shed 4 bases, J shed 0 bases, and the junction held 4 bases outside the gene matches. The CDR3 loop spans 15 amino acids. Germline loops: CDR1 LGHDT, CDR2 YNNKEL (reference sequence). In DNA, the CDR3 is TGTGCCAGCAGCCCGGACAGGGGACCCTCCTACGAGCAGTACTTC. Encoded protein: CASSPDRGPSYEQYF.

The chain has TRBV28 and TRBJ2-2; 8 bases align to TRBD1. CDR1 and CDR2 from the germline V gene are MDHEN and SYDVKM. The CDR3 runs 17 residues. With 8 bases clipped from V and 0 bases from J, the junction kept 11 bases outside the gene matches. The CDR3 DNA sequence: TGTGCCAGCCAGACAGGGGTCAGGATCGCGAACACCGGGGAGCTGTTTTTT. It encodes CASQTGVRIANTGELFF.

The chain has TRBV29-1 and TRBJ1-2; no clear D. The germline V gene encodes CDR1 SQVTM and CDR2 ANQGSEA. Trimming left V 0 bases short and J 5 bases short, with 7 bases between. This CDR3 is 12 amino acids long. CDR3 in amino acids: CSVEDVGYGYTF. In DNA form, the CDR3 reads TGCAGCGTTGAAGATGTCGGTTATGGCTACACCTTC.

J is TRBJ2-1 and V is TRBV3-1 (or the pseudogene TRBV3-2), with 8 bases lining up with TRBD2. There are 17 residues in the CDR3. Germline CDR1 LGHDT, CDR2 YNNKEL (reference sequence). The V and J ends lost 4 bases and 2 bases, in that order; junction bases with no gene match: 10. CDR3 amino acids: CASSRPQGAGAYNEQFF. As DNA, the CDR3 is TGTGCCAGCAGCCGGCCCCAAGGAGCGGGAGCCTACAATGAGCAGTTCTTC.

V and J are TRBV29-1 and TRBJ1-2; no definite D call. Looked up from germline, CDR1 is SQVTM and CDR2 is ANQGSEA. The V end lost 1 base, the J end lost 4 bases, and 7 bases lay between the germline ends. CDR3 length equals 12 residues. The CDR3 is CSVEGEPYGYTF. Here the CDR3 DNA reads TGCAGCGTTGAAGGGGAGCCCTATGGCTACACCTTC.

The chain uses TRBV6-1 and TRBJ2-5; D unresolved. The CDR3 length is 14 residues. Germline V gene sequence: CDR1 MNHNS, CDR2 SASEGT. The V and J ends lost 2 bases and 4 bases respectively, with 11 bases between them. The CDR3 region has the DNA TGTGCCAGCAGTGAATTGGGCGCAGGAGAGACCCAGTACTTC. Encoded protein: CASSELGAGETQYF.

This clone was seen once. This chain links TRBV19 with TRBJ1-5, with 7 positions matching TRBD1. CDR1 is LNHDA, CDR2 SQIVND, per germline (reference sequence). The V gene end was trimmed by 5 bases and the J gene end by 2 bases; junction bases not matched to a gene: 6. There are 15 residues in the CDR3. CDR3 sequence (DNA): TGTGCCAGTAGTCATTCCGGGACAGGCAATCAGCCCCAGCATTTT. Encoded protein: CASSHSGTGNQPQHF.

This chain joins TRBV12-3 or TRBV12-4 and TRBJ2-7; D is undetermined. V dropped 6 bases and J dropped 3 bases, with 9 bases sitting between them. This CDR3 region has 12 residues. The CDR3 DNA is TGTGCCAGCAGGGTAAGAGACTACGAGCAGTACTTC. Translation gives CASRVRDYEQYF.

The chain joins TRBV18 to TRBJ2-6; no firm D call. Trimming removed 8 bases at V and 1 base at J, with 9 bases between. Germline loops: CDR1 KGHSH, CDR2 LQKENI. This CDR3 comprises 14 residues. As DNA, the CDR3 is TGTGCCAGCCTGGTTGAGTCTGGGGCCAACGTCCTGACTTTC. Its protein product is CASLVESGANVLTF.

The J gene is TRBJ1-1, the V gene TRBV24-1, with D unclear. Trimming shortened V by 3 bases and J by 5 bases, and 3 bases separated the two germline ends. Per the germline V gene, CDR1 is KGHDR and CDR2 is SFDVKD. This CDR3 comprises 11 residues. The CDR3 loop reads CATSDGTEAFF. DNA for the CDR3: TGTGCCACCAGTGATGGAACTGAAGCTTTCTTT.

This chain uses TRBV12-5 with TRBJ1-2, with TRBD1 identical over 9 bases. The CDR3 totals 15 residues. Per the germline V gene, CDR1 is LGHNT and CDR2 is FRNRAP. The J segment lost 2 bases and the V segment lost 1 base, leaving 2 bases of the junction unmatched. CDR3 amino acids: CASGLAGQGNYGYTF. The CDR3 region has the DNA TGTGCTAGTGGTTTGGCAGGACAGGGGAACTATGGCTACACCTTC.

The J gene is TRBJ2-6, the V gene TRBV5-1; possible D gene TRBD2, 6 bases. The CDR3 sequence is 17 residues long. Germline V gives CDR1 SGHRS, CDR2 YFSETQ. The V end lost 3 bases, the J end lost 3 bases, and 16 bases lay between the germline ends. The CDR3 loop reads CASSSGTEVLGANVLTF. CDR3 DNA: TGCGCCAGCAGCTCGGGGACTGAGGTACTTGGGGCCAACGTCCTGACTTTC. Drawing the rest from reference TRBV5-1 and TRBJ2-6, the complete variable domain is KAGVTQTPRYLIKTRGQQVTLSCSPISGHRSVSWYQQTPGQGLQFLFEYFSETQRNKGNFPGRFSGRQFSNSRSEMNVSTLELGDSALYLCASSSGTEVLGANVLTFGAGSRLTVL.